The clone carrying this TCR beta chain was observed a few times. As yet, its antigen is unknown. The data belong to a study of CD8 T cells in Susac syndrome. CD8+ and CD4+ T cells from blood underwent TCR beta sequencing, which was carried out in a high-throughput format. In contrast to the negatively isolated CD8+ and CD4+ T cells, TEMRA cells were FACS-enriched. Overall study findings and caveats: The relatively small number of individuals in the TCR sequencing and HLA analysis was acknowledged by the study.

The RNA input was about 0.5 to 1 ug, and it was reverse transcribed with random hexamers. An immunoSEQ multiplex PCR amplified TCR beta CDR3 over 54 Vbeta and 13 Jbeta. TCRdb independently ran MiXCR on the immunoSEQ multiplex PCR reads; one entry per CDR3 protein. The sample carries around 280,000 distinct CDR3 sequences, more than 75% recorded once. The CDR3 is 14 amino acids. The V gene's germline CDR1 is SEHNR and CDR2 FQNEAQ (reference sequence). Trimming took 3 bases from V and 1 from J, leaving 7 bases between them. This TCR came from a human donor with multiple sclerosis. Material for sequencing was CD8+ T cells from PBMCs. This chain connects TRBV7-9 to TRBJ1-3; D is unclear. CDR3 nucleotide sequence: TGTGCCAGCAGCTTCTTAGGGTCTGGAAACACCATATATTTT. This codes for CASSFLGSGNTIYF. Together with reference TRBV7-9 and TRBJ1-3, the CDR3 gives the full variable domain: DTGVSQNPRHKITKRGQNVTFRCDPISEHNRLYWYRQTLGQGPEFLTYFQNEAQLEKSRLLSDRFSAERPKGSFSTLEIQRTEQGDSAMYLCASSFLGSGNTIYFGEGSWLTVV.